The 13 T cell receptor beta chains presented below share a single source sample, sequenced in a study of blood T cell repertoires in COVID-19. TCRdb's table, derived via immunoSEQ multiplex PCR, lists solely in-frame clones and lacks some. The sample includes approximately 92,000 clones, 87% seen only once; the top ten take approximately 20%. Sample: peripheral blood. All receptors come from a woman aged 55-75 years with COVID-19, enrolled during active disease.

This clone has more than one count but fewer than ten. The J gene is TRBJ1-4, the V gene TRBV5-1, with D perhaps TRBD1 (5 bases). V was clipped by 4 bases and J by 3 bases, with 13 bases between them. Germline-derived CDR1 and CDR2 are SGHRS and YFSETQ. This CDR3 is 15 amino acids long. The CDR3 loop is CASSQGTVPNEKLFF. The CDR3 DNA follows: TGCGCCAGCAGCCAGGGTACAGTGCCTAATGAAAAACTGTTTTTT. Complete variable domain (other parts from reference TRBV5-1 and TRBJ1-4): KAGVTQTPRYLIKTRGQQVTLSCSPISGHRSVSWYQQTPGQGLQFLFEYFSETQRNKGNFPGRFSGRQFSNSRSEMNVSTLELGDSALYLCASSQGTVPNEKLFFGSGTQLSVL.

The rearrangement links TRBV6-5 to TRBJ1-6, with 8 bases that match TRBD1. Germline V gene sequence: CDR1 MNHEY, CDR2 SVGAGI. This CDR3 contains 14 residues. V was pared by 6 bases and J by 6 bases, with 4 bases of the junction left unmatched. DNA of the CDR3: TGTGCCAGCAGACAGGGGGTCGGTAATTCACCCCTCCACTTT. Translating gives CASRQGVGNSPLHF.

The V call is TRBV5-1, the J call TRBJ1-1; D possibly corresponds to TRBD1 (5 bases). The CDR3 length is 15 residues. The ends were cut back, 4 bases at V and 0 bases at J, with 13 bases in the middle. Germline V CDR1 and CDR2: SGHRS, YFSETQ. The CDR3 loop reads CASSGWQGLNTEAFF. In nucleotides, the CDR3 is TGCGCCAGCAGCGGGTGGCAGGGCCTGAACACTGAAGCTTTCTTT. Using reference TRBV5-1 and TRBJ1-1 for the parts outside the CDR3, the full variable domain is KAGVTQTPRYLIKTRGQQVTLSCSPISGHRSVSWYQQTPGQGLQFLFEYFSETQRNKGNFPGRFSGRQFSNSRSEMNVSTLELGDSALYLCASSGWQGLNTEAFFGQGTRLTVV.

This rearrangement joins TRBV6-6 to TRBJ2-5; TRBD1 might be the D (7 bases). The germline gives CDR1 MNHNY, CDR2 SVGAGI (reference sequence). The V gene lost 6 bases and the J gene lost 4 bases, with 9 bases spanning the gap. The CDR3 has 12 amino acids. CDR3 sequence reads: CASSQGGETQYF. The CDR3 region has the DNA TGTGCCAGCAGCCAGGGGGGAGAGACCCAGTACTTC.

Concerning this clone: Distinct nucleotide sequences in the sample also encode this CDR3. This rearrangement joins TRBV5-1 to TRBJ2-7; 8 bases are a match to TRBD2. From germline, CDR1 is SGHRS and CDR2 YFSETQ. V was clipped by 0 bases and J by 7 bases; unmatched bases: 0. The CDR3 is 12 amino acids. CDR3: CASSLGGREQYF. The CDR3, as DNA: TGCGCCAGCAGCTTGGGCGGGAGGGAGCAGTACTTC.

The CDR3 bases are TGCGCCAGCAGCCAAGATAGAGGGCTCTCTGGAAACACCATATATTTT. It translates to CASSQDRGLSGNTIYF. The chain joins TRBV4-1 to TRBJ1-3, with D unclear. The germline V gene has CDR1 MGHRA and CDR2 YSYEKL. Trimming removed 0 bases at V and 0 bases at J, with 9 bases between. The CDR3 sequence is 16 residues long.

The J gene is TRBJ1-1, the V gene TRBV5-4; D is undetermined. V lost 0 bases and J 6 bases, leaving 12 bases between the germline ends. Germline CDR1 SGHNT, CDR2 YYREEE (reference sequence). This CDR3 is 14 amino acids long. The CDR3 DNA sequence: TGTGCCAGCAGCTTGGCCTCGGGTTTGGCTGAAGCTTTCTTT. Amino acids: CASSLASGLAEAFF. Full variable domain (outside the CDR3, taken from reference TRBV5-4 and TRBJ1-1): ETGVTQSPTHLIKTRGQQVTLRCSSQSGHNTVSWYQQALGQGPQFIFQYYREEENGRGNFPPRFSGLQFPNYSSELNVNALELDDSALYLCASSLASGLAEAFFGQGTRLTVV.

The chain joins TRBV3-1 (or the pseudogene TRBV3-2) to TRBJ2-1; D is unresolved. Per the germline V gene, CDR1 is LGHDT and CDR2 is YNNKEL (reference sequence). The CDR3 has 14 amino acids. V shed 3 bases and J shed 4 bases, with 10 bases lying between them. The DNA for the CDR3 is TGTGCCAGCAGCCACGGAGTGGTATACAATGAGCAGTTCTTC. As protein: CASSHGVVYNEQFF.

The chain combines TRBV12-3 or TRBV12-4 with TRBJ2-1, with TRBD1 matching over 11 bases. CDR3 size: 13 residues. Trimming took 7 bases from V and 8 from J; bases not matched to a gene: 4. The CDR3 reads CASKGTGGYEQFF. The CDR3 DNA reads as TGTGCCAGCAAAGGGACAGGGGGTTATGAGCAGTTCTTC.

Here the CDR3 DNA reads TGTGCCAGTAGGAGGGCGACTCAAAGCTCCTACAATGAGCAGTTCTTC. Translated: CASRRATQSSYNEQFF. The chain couples TRBV19 to TRBJ2-1; D possibly corresponds to TRBD2 (5 bases). The CDR3 has 16 residues. V gave up 6 bases and J gave up 0 bases, with 15 bases separating them. Germline V gene data show CDR1 as LNHDA and CDR2 as SQIVND (reference sequence).

The genes are TRBV2 and TRBJ2-7; 10 bases match TRBD1. V lost 7 bases to trimming and J lost 4 bases; unmatched junction nucleotides: 13. The germline V gene encodes CDR1 SNHLY and CDR2 FYNNEI. CDR3 length: 16 residues. This CDR3 reads CASTPGGDRGRYEQYF. The DNA for the CDR3 is TGTGCCAGCACACCGGGGGGGGACAGGGGAAGGTACGAGCAGTACTTC.

This sequence joins TRBV13 and TRBJ1-6; D is undetermined. With 5 bases removed from V and 7 bases from J, the gap between germline ends came to 21 bases. The CDR3 has 17 residues. Germline assignment: CDR1 PRHDT and CDR2 FYEKMQ (reference sequence). The CDR3 DNA follows: TGTGCCAGCAGCCTGACTCCGGGCCCAGCGGAAAATTCACCCCTCCACTTT. It is translated as CASSLTPGPAENSPLHF. Drawing the rest from reference TRBV13 and TRBJ1-6, the complete variable domain is AAGVIQSPRHLIKEKRETATLKCYPIPRHDTVYWYQQGPGQDPQFLISFYEKMQSDKGSIPDRFSAQQFSDYHSELNMSSLELGDSALYFCASSLTPGPAENSPLHFGNGTRLTVT.

The sample holds one count of this clone. V usage is TRBV18 and J usage is TRBJ1-2; D is undetermined. CDR1 is KGHSH, CDR2 LQKENI, per germline. The CDR3 is made up of 13 amino acids. Trimming pared 4 bases from V and 8 bases from J, leaving 14 bases between. The CDR3: CASSQDRAGGYTF. The CDR3 DNA reads as TGTGCCAGCTCACAAGACCGTGCGGGAGGCTACACCTTC. The complete variable domain, with remaining parts taken from reference TRBV18 and TRBJ1-2, reads NAGVMQNPRHLVRRRGQEARLRCSPMKGHSHVYWYRQLPEEGLKFMVYLQKENIIDESGMPKERFSAEFPKEGPSILRIQQVVRGDSAAYFCASSQDRAGGYTFGSGTRLTVV.